This TCR beta chain was documented in a study of vaccination effects on CD4 cells after COVID-19. Before any sequencing was done, the ViraFEST assay used viral peptide pools to expand antigen-specific CD4+ T cells. It was after roughly 11 days of culture that CD4+ T cells were isolated. Their SARS-CoV-2 infection, verified by PCR, occurred between March and December 2020. Assay used: immunoSEQ multiplex PCR; TCRdb lists only in-frame clones, some missing. The sample lists tens of thousands of clones; about 75% were seen once. As for this clone: The antigen is undetermined.

The origin of this receptor is a human donor who had a prior SARS-CoV-2 infection. The sample was CD4+ T cells from PBMCs cultured with SARS-CoV-2 spike peptides, taken before COVID-19 vaccination.

The CDR3 loop reads CASSPGNTEAFF. For the CDR3, the DNA is TGTGCCAGCAGTCCCGGGAACACTGAAGCTTTCTTT. V gene TRBV25-1 combines with J gene TRBJ1-1; no clear D gene. There are 12 residues in the CDR3. Germline loops: CDR1 MGHDK, CDR2 SYGVNS. V was cut by 5 bases and J by 1 base, with 5 bases left in between.